The TCR beta chain under discussion was sequenced for a study of vaccination effects on CD4 cells after COVID-19. As for the study in general: Of the BNT162b2 and mRNA-1273 vaccines, participants received two doses of one or the other. General study points: Late in the post-vaccination period, infection-induced and vaccine-induced clones underwent marked clonal contraction.

Libraries were prepared by immunoSEQ multiplex PCR; TCRdb keeps only in-frame clonotypes and omits some of them. The sample records about 40,000 clones, around 67% being singletons. Peptide-pool stimulation followed by sequencing identified expanded antigen-specific CD4+ clonotypes in the ViraFEST assay. CD4+ T cells were isolated after approximately 10 days of culture. The person was diagnosed with PCR-confirmed SARS-CoV-2 infection between March and December 2020. They grew approximately 2.1 million PBMC in each well, adding around 10 IU/ml IL-2 and approximately 9.2 ug/ml peptides. To note about this clone: Its specificity is unknown.

CDR1 and CDR2 from the germline V gene are SGHRS and YFSETQ. The CDR3 consists of 14 residues. Trimming pared 6 bases from V and 6 bases from J, leaving 18 bases between. The receptor was isolated from a human donor who had a prior SARS-CoV-2 infection. J is TRBJ1-1 and V is TRBV5-1; weak D call: TRBD1 (6 bases). Sequences were derived from CD4+ T cells from PBMCs cultured with a peptide pool, sampled before COVID-19 vaccination. As DNA, the CDR3 is TGCGCCAGCACCACCGGACCACAGGGTGCTGAAGCTTTCTTT. Residues: CASTTGPQGAEAFF.